The 16 T cell receptor beta chains given below trace back to one sample, sequenced in a study of blood T cells in healthy people across ages. It was with a sample-barcoded 5' primer and a J-beta primer mix that a second PCR of about 6 to 12 cycles was run. Each CDR3 protein gets one entry after TCRdb re-called the 5' RACE reads with MiXCR. The sample yields some 710,000 distinct CDR3 sequences, about 47% seen once. The specimen was blood. These receptors came from a man older than 75 in good health.

This clonotype appeared many times. The genes are TRBV29-1 and TRBJ2-7; D gene uncertain. The CDR3 is made up of 12 amino acids. The V end was cut by 4 bases, the J end by 0 bases, with 7 bases between. CDR1 and CDR2 (germline): SQVTM, ANQGSEA. The DNA for the CDR3 is TGCAGCGTTGTTGAGAGCTCCTACGAGCAGTACTTC. It specifies CSVVESSYEQYF.

CDR3 sequence reads: CATSRDEGMNTEAFF. For the CDR3, the DNA is TGTGCCACCAGCAGAGATGAGGGAATGAACACTGAAGCTTTCTTT. The genes are TRBV15 and TRBJ1-1; D gene ambiguous. Trimming left V 0 bases short and J 0 bases short, with 8 bases between. Germline V gene lookup returns CDR1 LNHNV and CDR2 YYDKDF (reference sequence). The CDR3 totals 15 residues.

The rearrangement links TRBV6-2 or TRBV6-3 to TRBJ1-5; 8 bases line up with TRBD1. The CDR3 is 14 residues long. Germline V gene data show CDR1 as MNHEY and CDR2 as SVGEGT. The V and J ends lost 5 bases and 3 bases, in that order; junction bases with no gene match: 3. The chain's CDR3 is CASSQTGDNQPQHF. The CDR3 nucleotides read TGTGCCAGCAGTCAGACAGGGGACAATCAGCCCCAGCATTTT.

This clonotype has ten or more counts. J is TRBJ1-1 and V is TRBV20-1; tentatively, D is TRBD1 (6 bases). This CDR3 spans 15 amino acids. Germline V gene lookup returns CDR1 DFQATT and CDR2 SNEGSKA (reference sequence). Trimming removed 3 bases at V and 3 bases at J, with 17 bases between. CDR3 coding DNA: TGCAGTGCTAGCCCTCCAGGGGCCGACGACACTGAAGCTTTCTTT. Translation gives CSASPPGADDTEAFF.

The chain links TRBV7-2 to TRBJ2-7; no reliable D call. The V end lost 2 bases, the J end lost 7 bases, and 6 bases lay between the germline ends. CDR1 SGHTA and CDR2 FQGNSA come from the germline V gene. The length of the CDR3 is 11 residues. The CDR3 is CASSLILEQYF. In DNA form, the CDR3 reads TGTGCCAGCAGCTTAATACTTGAGCAGTACTTC.

This rearrangement joins TRBV3-1 to TRBJ2-7; D unresolved. The V gene's germline CDR1 is LGHDT and CDR2 YNNKEL (reference sequence). The ends were cut back, 0 bases at V and 2 bases at J, with 8 bases in the middle. The CDR3 contains 14 residues. CDR3 sequence reads: CASSQDCGTYEQYF. CDR3 sequence (DNA): TGTGCCAGCAGCCAAGATTGTGGAACCTACGAGCAGTACTTC.

The chain combines TRBV29-1 with TRBJ2-5; unclear D gene. In germline, CDR1 is SQVTM, CDR2 ANQGSEA. Trimming shortened V by 4 bases and J by 5 bases, and 11 bases separated the two germline ends. CDR3 size: 12 residues. In DNA form, the CDR3 reads TGCAGCGTTGGTGGCAGCTCGGAGACCCAGTACTTC. Protein sequence: CSVGGSSETQYF.

This clonotype came up a few times. The chain joins TRBV10-3 to TRBJ2-1, with 8 bases lining up with TRBD2. The CDR3 length is 13 residues. Germline V CDR1 and CDR2: ENHRY, SYGVKD. V lost 8 bases and J lost 4; bases outside the gene matches: 4. The CDR3 coding sequence is TGTGCCATCGGGCGGGAGGTTTACAATGAGCAGTTCTTC. This translates into CAIGREVYNEQFF.

The chain has TRBV14 and TRBJ2-5, with 8 bases that match TRBD1. V gave up 9 bases and J gave up 11 bases; unmatched junction bases: 14. This CDR3 is 13 amino acids long. The germline V gene has CDR1 SGHDN and CDR2 FVKESK. Here the CDR3 DNA reads TGTGCCAGTCAGGGGGCATTATACAATGAGCAGTACTTC. Translating it yields CASQGALYNEQYF.

The chain joins TRBV7-2 to TRBJ2-1, with D perhaps TRBD1 or TRBD2 (6 bases each). Trimming left V 2 bases short and J 4 bases short, with 12 bases between. Germline values: CDR1 SGHTA, CDR2 FQGNSA. CDR3 size: 15 residues. CDR3 bases: TGTGCCAGCAGCTTAATCGGGGGCCAATACAATGAGCAGTTCTTC. Amino acid sequence: CASSLIGGQYNEQFF.

CDR3 DNA: TGTGCCAGCAGACCTGCCGGGACGGGCAATTCACCCCTCCACTTT. Translating gives CASRPAGTGNSPLHF. V gene TRBV28 combines with J gene TRBJ1-6, with D perhaps matching TRBD1 (5 bases). The V gene lost 6 bases and the J gene lost 7 bases, with 16 bases spanning the gap. Germline CDR1 and CDR2: MDHEN and SYDVKM. The CDR3 is 15 amino acids. Based on the CDR3 plus reference TRBV28 and TRBJ1-6, the full variable domain is DVKVTQSSRYLVKRTGEKVFLECVQDMDHENMFWYRQDPGLGLRLIYFSYDVKMKEKGDIPEGYSVSREKKERFSLILESASTNQTSMYLCASRPAGTGNSPLHFGNGTRLTVT.

As for this clonotype: A junction end diverges from the germline sequence, so it may reflect a read error. V usage is TRBV7-2 and J usage is TRBJ2-1; no definite D call. Germline CDR1 SGHTA, CDR2 FQGNSA. The CDR3 length is 15 residues. The CDR3 DNA sequence: TGTGCCAGCAGCTTGACCGACTCTATAAGTGAGACCCAGATCTTC. This gives the protein CASSLTDSISETQIF.

This chain uses TRBV5-5 with TRBJ2-1; weak D call: TRBD2 (5 bases). The CDR3 sequence is 15 residues long. Germline loops: CDR1 SGHKS, CDR2 YYEKEE (reference sequence). V shed 3 bases and J shed 10 bases, with 20 bases lying between them. CDR3 residues: CASSSNSGSTYEQFF. DNA for the CDR3: TGTGCCAGCAGCTCTAACTCGGGGTCTACCTACGAGCAGTTCTTC. Complete variable domain (other parts from reference TRBV5-5 and TRBJ2-1): DAGVTQSPTHLIKTRGQQVTLRCSPISGHKSVSWYQQVLGQGPQFIFQYYEKEERGRGNFPDRFSARQFPNYSSELNVNALLLGDSALYLCASSSNSGSTYEQFFGPGTRLTVL.

The V and J genes are TRBV4-3 and TRBJ2-7; 9 positions match TRBD2. CDR3 length equals 15 residues. Germline-derived CDR1 and CDR2 are LGHNA and YSLEER. The ends lost 0 bases at V and 2 bases at J; junction bases unmatched: 2. The CDR3 is CASSQDERGAYEQYF. The CDR3 nucleotides are TGCGCCAGCAGCCAAGATGAGCGGGGGGCCTACGAGCAGTACTTC.

The chain is built from TRBV29-1 and TRBJ2-7, with D unclear. Between the trimmed V and J ends, which lost 5 bases and 0 bases, there was a span of 17 bases. The germline CDR1 and CDR2 sequences are SQVTM and ANQGSEA. This CDR3 has 15 residues. This CDR3 is CSVIPNRRNSYEQYF. Here the CDR3 DNA reads TGCAGCGTTATCCCGAACCGACGGAACTCCTACGAGCAGTACTTC.

V gene TRBV6-5 combines with J gene TRBJ2-5, with TRBD2 matching over 15 bases. J gave up 4 bases and V 3 bases, and 3 bases lay outside the gene matches. Germline CDR1 and CDR2: MNHEY and SVGAGI. The CDR3 consists of 16 residues. The CDR3 spells CASSYGLAGGPETQYF. Here the CDR3 DNA reads TGTGCCAGCAGTTATGGACTAGCGGGAGGGCCAGAGACCCAGTACTTC.